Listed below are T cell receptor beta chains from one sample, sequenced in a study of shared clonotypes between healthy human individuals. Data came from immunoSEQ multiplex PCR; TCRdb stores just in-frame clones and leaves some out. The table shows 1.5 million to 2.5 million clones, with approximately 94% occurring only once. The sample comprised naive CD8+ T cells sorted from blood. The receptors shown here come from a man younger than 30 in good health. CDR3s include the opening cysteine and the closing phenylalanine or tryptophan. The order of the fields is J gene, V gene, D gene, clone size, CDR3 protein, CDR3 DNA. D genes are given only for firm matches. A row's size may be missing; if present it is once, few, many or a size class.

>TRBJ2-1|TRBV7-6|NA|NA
CASSLGGRTPYNEQFF
TGTGCCAGCAGCTTAGGCGGCAGGACACCTTACAATGAGCAGTTCTTC
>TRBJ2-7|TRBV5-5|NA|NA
CASSLGVRAYEQYF
TGTGCCAGCAGCTTGGGTGTCAGGGCCTACGAGCAGTACTTC
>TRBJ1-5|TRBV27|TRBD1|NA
CASSRQGANQPQHF
TGTGCCAGCAGTAGGCAGGGGGCGAATCAGCCCCAGCATTTT
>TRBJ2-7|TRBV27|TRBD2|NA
CASSLTGLAGVGYEQYF
TGTGCCAGCAGTTTAACGGGGCTAGCGGGGGTCGGCTACGAGCAGTACTTC
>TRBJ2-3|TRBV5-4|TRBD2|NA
CASSLGGGEYF
TGTGCCAGCAGCTTAGGCGGGGGGGAGTATTTT
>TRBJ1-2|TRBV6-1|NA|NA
CASSDPEVYGYTF
TGTGCCAGCAGTGATCCGGAGGTCTATGGCTACACCTTC
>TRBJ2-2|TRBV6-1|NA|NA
CASNAPLTGELFF
TGTGCCAGCAATGCACCTCTCACCGGGGAGCTGTTTTTT
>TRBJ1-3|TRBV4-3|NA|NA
CASSQESGTLVSYGNTIYF
TGCGCCAGCAGCCAAGAGTCCGGGACACTCGTTAGTTACGGAAACACCATATATTTT
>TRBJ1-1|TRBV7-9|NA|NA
CASGGRAVNTEAFF
TGTGCCAGCGGCGGGCGGGCAGTGAACACTGAAGCTTTCTTT
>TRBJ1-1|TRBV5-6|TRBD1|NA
CATQQGAYTEAFF
TGTGCCACCCAACAGGGGGCTTACACTGAAGCTTTCTTT
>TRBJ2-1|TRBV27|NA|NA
CASSLVRGSYNEQFF
TGTGCCAGCAGTTTAGTCCGGGGCTCCTACAATGAGCAGTTCTTC
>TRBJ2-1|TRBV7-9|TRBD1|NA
CASSSDRGLGNEQFF
TGTGCCAGCAGTTCTGACAGGGGGCTTGGCAATGAGCAGTTCTTC
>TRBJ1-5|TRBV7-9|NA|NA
CASSTFNQPQHF
TGTGCCAGCAGCACGTTCAATCAGCCCCAGCATTTT
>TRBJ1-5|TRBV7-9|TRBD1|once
CASSPGGQGLQPQHF
TGTGCCAGCAGCCCAGGTGGACAGGGGCTTCAGCCCCAGCATTTT
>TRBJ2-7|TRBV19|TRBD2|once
CASSIRASGGSYEQYF
TGTGCCAGTAGTATACGGGCTAGCGGGGGGTCCTACGAGCAGTACTTC
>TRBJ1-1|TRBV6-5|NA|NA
CASSLIGSLTEAFF
TGTGCCAGCAGTCTTATAGGCAGCCTTACTGAAGCTTTCTTT
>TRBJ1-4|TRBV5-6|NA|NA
CASSVGHEKLFF
TGTGCCAGCAGTGTGGGGCATGAAAAACTGTTTTTT
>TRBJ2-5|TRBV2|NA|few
CASSVETQYF
TGTGCCAGCAGTGTAGAGACCCAGTACTTC
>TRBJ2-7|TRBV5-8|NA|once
CASSFRDGLYEQYF
TGTGCCAGCAGCTTCCGGGACGGACTTTACGAGCAGTACTTC
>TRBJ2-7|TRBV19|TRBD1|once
CASSPSGQGSYEQYF
TGTGCCAGTAGTCCCTCGGGACAGGGCAGCTACGAGCAGTACTTC
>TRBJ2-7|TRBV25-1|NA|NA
CASRARGSEQYF
TGTGCCAGCAGGGCCAGGGGTTCCGAGCAGTACTTC
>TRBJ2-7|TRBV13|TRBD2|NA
CASSTGTSGDYEQYF
TGTGCCAGCAGCACAGGGACTAGCGGGGACTACGAGCAGTACTTC